This TCR beta chain was identified during a study of graft-versus-host responses after intestinal transplantation. Turning to the study itself: Multivisceral, liver-intestinal, or isolated intestinal transplants were received by the recipients. Each patient got anti-thymocyte globulin induction, then tacrolimus and steroids for roughly 3 years.

Study-wide points: Detected in recipient marrow were GvH clones, some of which were first observed in ileum or blood.

As concerns this clone: The antigen is unknown.

Libraries were prepared by immunoSEQ multiplex PCR; TCRdb keeps only in-frame clonotypes and omits some of them. The sample has approximately 75,000 clones; 85% to 90% are singletons. Germline loops: CDR1 SQVTM, CDR2 ANQGSEA. V was clipped by 3 bases and J by 1 base, with 9 bases between them. The CDR3 is made up of 13 amino acids. The material sequenced was unstimulated CD8+ T cells sorted from spleen or lymph node cells, taken before transplant. The chain uses TRBV29-1 and TRBJ2-5; the D is unclear. The sequence was obtained from a human donor who was the organ donor for an intestinal transplant. The CDR3 sequence: CSVEFDSQETQYF. CDR3 bases: TGCAGCGTTGAGTTCGACTCCCAAGAGACCCAGTACTTC.